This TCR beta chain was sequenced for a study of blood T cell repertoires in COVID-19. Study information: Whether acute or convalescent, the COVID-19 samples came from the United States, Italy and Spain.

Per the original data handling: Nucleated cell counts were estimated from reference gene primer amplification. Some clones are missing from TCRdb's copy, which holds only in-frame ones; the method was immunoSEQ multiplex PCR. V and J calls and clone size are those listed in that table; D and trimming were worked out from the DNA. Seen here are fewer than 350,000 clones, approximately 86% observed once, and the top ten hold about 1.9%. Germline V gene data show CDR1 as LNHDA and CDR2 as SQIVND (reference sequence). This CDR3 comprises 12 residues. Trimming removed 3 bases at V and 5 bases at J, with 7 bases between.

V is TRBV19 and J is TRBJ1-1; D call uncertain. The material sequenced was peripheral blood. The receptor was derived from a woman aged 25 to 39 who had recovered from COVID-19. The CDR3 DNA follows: TGTGCCAGTAGTATTCGGAGGACTGAAGCTTTCTTT. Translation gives CASSIRRTEAFF.